This TCR beta chain was identified in a study of blood T cells in healthy people across ages. Details on this clonotype: This could be a read error, since a much larger clone is one nucleotide away.

V was pared by 0 bases and J by 2 bases, with 11 bases between. Per germline, CDR1 DFQATT and CDR2 SNEGSKA (reference sequence). CDR3 length equals 14 residues. A second PCR, run for roughly 7 to 11 cycles, used a sample-barcoded 5' primer plus a J-beta primer mix. TCRdb redid the calling of the 5' RACE reads with MiXCR, one entry per CDR3 protein. This sample has roughly 790,000 distinct CDR3 sequences; roughly two fifths occur once, and the top ten carry roughly 20%. Sequencing was performed on blood. This sequence was found in a woman aged 55-70 years in good health. The gene calls are TRBV20-1 and TRBJ2-7; the D is unclear. Here the CDR3 DNA reads TGCAGTGCTAGAGAAGAACATGGGGCCTACGAGCAGTACTTC. Protein sequence: CSAREEHGAYEQYF.